This T cell receptor beta chain emerged from a study of blood T cell repertoires in COVID-19. Unmatched junction bases numbered 4, after V lost 3 bases and J lost 2 bases. CDR1 and CDR2 (germline): SGHDT, YYEEEE. The CDR3 is made up of 14 amino acids. The table came from immunoSEQ multiplex PCR; TCRdb's copy has only in-frame clones and leaves some out. The sample contains about 210,000 clones, approximately 84% of which appear only once. The specimen was peripheral blood. The chain joins TRBV5-6 to TRBJ1-1; TRBD1 matches 7 bases. The TCR comes from a woman in her forties or fifties with active or convalescent COVID-19. The CDR3 protein is CASSSTGLNTEAFF. The CDR3 region has the DNA TGTGCCAGCAGCTCGACAGGGCTTAACACTGAAGCTTTCTTT. Full variable domain (outside the CDR3, taken from reference TRBV5-6 and TRBJ1-1): DAGVTQSPTHLIKTRGQQVTLRCSPKSGHDTVSWYQQALGQGPQFIFQYYEEEERQRGNFPDRFSGHQFPNYSSELNVNALLLGDSALYLCASSSTGLNTEAFFGQGTRLTVV.